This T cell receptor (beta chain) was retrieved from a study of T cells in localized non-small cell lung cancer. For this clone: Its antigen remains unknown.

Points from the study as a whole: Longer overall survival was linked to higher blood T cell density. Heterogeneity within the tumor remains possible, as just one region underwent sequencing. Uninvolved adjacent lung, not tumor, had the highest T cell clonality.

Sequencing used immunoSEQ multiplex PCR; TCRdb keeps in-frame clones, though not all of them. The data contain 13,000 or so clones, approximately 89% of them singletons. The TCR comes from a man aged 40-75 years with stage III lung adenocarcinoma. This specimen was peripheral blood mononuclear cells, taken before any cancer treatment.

CDR3 region: CASSLGWYNEQFF. In DNA form, the CDR3 reads TGTGCCAGCAGCTTGGGCTGGTACAATGAGCAGTTCTTC. The V and J genes are TRBV5-5 and TRBJ2-1; D unclear. The germline V gene encodes CDR1 SGHKS and CDR2 YYEKEE (reference sequence). The CDR3 loop spans 13 amino acids. Trimming removed 0 bases from V and 4 bases from J, with 5 bases in between.